This TCR beta chain emerged from a study of OX40 agonist ivuxolimab in advanced cancers. Study-wide findings and caveats: In general, CD8+ T cells held more expanded clones than CD4+ did, on average.

The method was immunoSEQ multiplex PCR; TCRdb's version includes in-frame clones alone and lacks a portion of them. The repertoire includes some 60,000 clones, roughly nine tenths of them detected once, and about 14% sits in the top ten. Germline lookup yields CDR1 SGHTA and CDR2 FQGTGA. V was shortened by 4 bases and J by 0 bases, with 10 bases between the two germline ends. CDR3 length: 16 residues. Remarks on this clone: Its antigen is unknown.

This receptor was taken from an adult with an advanced solid tumor such as melanoma, head and neck, liver or kidney cancer. J is TRBJ2-6 and V is TRBV7-3, with D perhaps TRBD1 (6 bases). The starting material was CD4+ or CD8+ T cells sorted from blood, obtained in a trial of the OX40 agonist ivuxolimab. CDR3 sequence: CASSSQGFSGANVLTF. CDR3 DNA sequence: TGTGCCAGCAGCTCGCAGGGGTTCTCTGGGGCCAACGTCCTGACTTTC.